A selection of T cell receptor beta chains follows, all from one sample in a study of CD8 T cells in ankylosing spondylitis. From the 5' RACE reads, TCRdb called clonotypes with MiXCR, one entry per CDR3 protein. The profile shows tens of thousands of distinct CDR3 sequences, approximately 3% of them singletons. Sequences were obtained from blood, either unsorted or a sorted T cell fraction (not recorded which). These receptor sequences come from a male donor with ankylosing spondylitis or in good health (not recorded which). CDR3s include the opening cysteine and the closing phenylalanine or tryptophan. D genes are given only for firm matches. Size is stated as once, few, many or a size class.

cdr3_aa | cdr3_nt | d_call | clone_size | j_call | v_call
CASSVDGGQSYTF | TGTGCCAGCAGCGTAGACGGGGGGCAGAGCTACACCTTC | NA | many | TRBJ1-2 | TRBV9
CASSPPRAQGETQYF | TGTGCCAGCAGCCCCCCCCGCGCCCAGGGGGAGACCCAGTACTTC | NA | many | TRBJ2-5 | TRBV9
CASSVDSGGTEAFF | TGTGCCAGCAGCGTAGATTCGGGGGGCACTGAAGCTTTCTTT | NA | few | TRBJ1-1 | TRBV9
CASSVDASPNYGYTF | TGTGCCAGCAGCGTAGATGCCAGTCCTAACTATGGCTACACCTTC | NA | many | TRBJ1-2 | TRBV9
CASSVIATNTDTQYF | TGTGCCAGCAGTGTAATAGCGACCAACACAGATACGCAGTATTTT | NA | many | TRBJ2-3 | TRBV9
CATPRQGRSYNEQFF | TGTGCCACCCCCCGACAGGGACGCTCCTACAATGAGCAGTTCTTC | TRBD1 | many | TRBJ2-1 | TRBV24-1
CASSVQGGFSGANVLTF | TGTGCCAGCAGCGTACAGGGGGGGTTCTCTGGGGCCAACGTCCTGACTTTC | NA | many | TRBJ2-6 | TRBV9
CASSPGTVSGANVLTF | TGTGCCAGCAGCCCGGGGACAGTCTCTGGGGCCAACGTCCTGACTTTC | TRBD1 | many | TRBJ2-6 | TRBV9
CASSGTTRSTDTQYF | TGTGCCAGCAGCGGGACGACACGTAGCACAGATACGCAGTATTTT | NA | many | TRBJ2-3 | TRBV9
CASRKGSGDLNTEAFF | TGTGCCAGCAGAAAAGGATCAGGGGATTTGAACACTGAAGCTTTCTTT | NA | few | TRBJ1-1 | TRBV9
CASGTSGGASSTDTQYF | TGTGCCAGCGGAACTAGCGGGGGGGCCTCTAGCACAGATACGCAGTATTTT | TRBD2 | many | TRBJ2-3 | TRBV9
CASSFLAGAGGAKTGELFF | TGCGCCAGCAGCTTCCTTGCTGGCGCAGGGGGCGCAAAGACCGGGGAGCTGTTTTTT | TRBD1 | many | TRBJ2-2 | TRBV5-1
CASSSSPFRGRNYGYTF | TGTGCCAGCAGCTCGAGCCCTTTCAGGGGGCGCAACTATGGCTACACCTTC | TRBD1 | many | TRBJ1-2 | TRBV9
CASSPQASDTQYF | TGTGCCAGCAGCCCCCAGGCCAGCGATACGCAGTATTTT | NA | many | TRBJ2-3 | TRBV9
CASSETGGLETQYF | TGTGCCAGCAGCGAGACAGGGGGTTTGGAGACCCAGTACTTC | TRBD1 | many | TRBJ2-5 | TRBV9
CASTQSGGSYNEQFF | TGTGCCAGCACCCAGTCCGGGGGTTCCTACAATGAGCAGTTCTTC | NA | many | TRBJ2-1 | TRBV9
CASSVGRATDTQYF | TGTGCCAGCAGCGTCGGTAGGGCCACAGATACGCAGTATTTT | NA | many | TRBJ2-3 | TRBV9
CASSVVAGPVTGELFF | TGTGCCAGCAGCGTAGTAGCGGGGCCCGTCACCGGGGAGCTGTTTTTT | TRBD2 | many | TRBJ2-2 | TRBV9
CASSTQTGSEAFF | TGTGCCAGCAGCACTCAGACAGGGAGTGAAGCTTTCTTT | TRBD1 | many | TRBJ1-1 | TRBV9
CASSFEGLDTQYF | TGTGCCAGCAGCTTTGAGGGCTTAGATACGCAGTATTTT | NA | many | TRBJ2-3 | TRBV9
CASSVGDRASPLHF | TGTGCCAGCAGCGTAGGCGACAGGGCCTCACCCCTCCACTTT | TRBD1 | many | TRBJ1-6 | TRBV9
CASSVVVGNTGELFF | TGTGCCAGCAGCGTAGTGGTAGGGAACACCGGGGAGCTGTTTTTT | NA | many | TRBJ2-2 | TRBV9
CASSFLGRDHEQFF | TGTGCCAGCAGCTTCCTCGGGAGGGACCATGAGCAGTTCTTC | TRBD2 | few | TRBJ2-1 | TRBV9
CASSSVGGERTDTQYF | TGTGCCAGCAGCTCCGTCGGGGGGGAACGCACAGATACGCAGTATTTT | TRBD2 | medium-sized | TRBJ2-3 | TRBV9
CASRSPRAGANTEAFF | TGTGCCTCACGCTCACCTCGGGCAGGGGCGAACACTGAAGCTTTCTTT | NA | medium-sized | TRBJ1-1 | TRBV21-1
CASSPRQRAGGELFF | TGTGCCAGCAGCCCACGACAACGGGCCGGCGGGGAGCTGTTTTTT | NA | many | TRBJ2-2 | TRBV9
CASRDGTRYGYTF | TGTGCCAGCAGGGACGGGACCCGCTATGGCTACACCTTC | NA | many | TRBJ1-2 | TRBV9
CASSVESSHISGNTIYF | TGTGCCAGCAGCGTAGAAAGCAGTCACATCTCTGGAAACACCATATATTTT | NA | many | TRBJ1-3 | TRBV9
CASSASGSPLVGGELFF | TGTGCCAGCAGCGCTAGCGGGAGCCCCTTAGTAGGAGGGGAGCTGTTTTTT | TRBD2 | many | TRBJ2-2 | TRBV9
CASSVETGGNTIYF | TGTGCCAGCAGCGTAGAGACGGGCGGAAACACCATATATTTT | NA | many | TRBJ1-3 | TRBV9
CASSVDGSQETQYF | TGTGCCAGCAGCGTAGATGGTAGTCAAGAGACCCAGTACTTC | NA | many | TRBJ2-5 | TRBV9